The rows below give T cell receptor beta chains drawn from one sample of a study of response to subunit inactivated influenza vaccine. A single record per CDR3 protein comes from TCRdb applying MiXCR to the RT-PCR reads. The data hold under 750,000 distinct CDR3 sequences, with roughly 10% observed a single time. Source: PBMCs from blood, taken on the day of vaccination. The receptors were gathered from a man over 45 who received an inactivated influenza vaccine. CDR3s include the opening cysteine and the closing phenylalanine or tryptophan. D genes are given only for firm matches. A row's size may be missing; if present it is once, few, many or a size class.

clone size,V gene,CDR3 length,J gene,D gene,CDR3 protein,CDR3 DNA
.,TRBV4-1,15,TRBJ1-2,TRBD1,CASSYPLTGNYGYTF,TGCGCCAGCAGCTACCCTTTGACAGGGAACTATGGCTACACCTTC
many,TRBV5-1,12,TRBJ2-3,.,CASSLVLNTQYF,TGCGCCAGCAGCCTGGTGCTCAATACGCAGTATTTT
once,TRBV4-2,17,TRBJ2-3,TRBD1,CASSQGLGRGLPDTQYF,TGTGCCAGCAGCCAAGGTCTCGGCAGGGGGCTGCCAGATACGCAGTATTTT
.,TRBV28,15,TRBJ2-4,TRBD1,CASSIQGVAKNIQYF,TGTGCCAGCAGTATACAGGGGGTAGCCAAAAACATTCAGTACTTC
.,TRBV14,16,TRBJ2-3,.,CASSPLLPSGTDTQYF,TGTGCCAGCAGCCCGCTTCTTCCCAGTGGCACAGATACGCAGTATTTT
many,TRBV11-2,13,TRBJ2-1,.,CASSLDLGSEQFF,TGTGCCAGCAGCTTAGATTTGGGGAGCGAGCAGTTCTTC
many,TRBV28,11,TRBJ2-5,.,CASSAVETQYF,TGTGCCAGCAGTGCGGTAGAGACCCAGTACTTC
.,TRBV27,14,TRBJ2-3,.,CASSGGRMRFTQYF,TGTGCCAGCAGCGGCGGGCGTATGCGTTTTACGCAGTATTTT
.,TRBV5-1,19,TRBJ2-1,.,CASSGRRVEGPSGDNEQFF,TGCGCCAGCAGCGGACGCCGGGTGGAGGGCCCATCAGGGGACAATGAGCAGTTCTTC
few,TRBV12-3/TRBV12-4,13,TRBJ2-4,TRBD2,CASSFAGRGIQYF,TGTGCCAGCAGTTTTGCCGGGAGGGGGATTCAGTACTTC
few,TRBV12-2,18,TRBJ2-7,.,CASRLGSVVGQDSYEQYF,TGTGCAAGTCGCTTAGGGTCGGTTGTTGGGCAAGACTCCTACGAGCAGTACTTC
.,TRBV9,14,TRBJ2-2,.,CASSVATNTGELFF,TGTGCCAGCAGCGTGGCAACGAACACCGGGGAGCTGTTTTTT
many,TRBV27,15,TRBJ2-1,TRBD1,CASSFPGTANDEQFF,TGTGCCAGCAGTTTCCCCGGGACAGCGAACGATGAGCAGTTCTTC
many,TRBV7-3,14,TRBJ2-3,.,CASSPGHNTDTQYF,TGTGCCAGCAGCCCCGGACACAACACAGATACGCAGTATTTT
few,TRBV20-1,12,TRBJ1-5,.,CSAREQNQPQHF,TGCAGTGCTAGAGAACAGAATCAGCCCCAGCATTTT
.,TRBV21-1,13,TRBJ2-2,.,CASSRNQSGDLFF,TGTGCCAGCAGCAGAAATCAATCCGGGGACCTGTTTTTT
few,TRBV4-2,16,TRBJ2-5,TRBD1,CASSSHRGSTQETQYF,TGTGCCAGCAGCAGTCACAGGGGTTCAACCCAAGAGACCCAGTACTTC
many,TRBV6-2/TRBV6-3,14,TRBJ2-1,TRBD1,CASIPDRVNNEQFF,TGTGCCAGCATTCCAGACAGGGTGAACAATGAGCAGTTCTTC
.,TRBV19,14,TRBJ1-1,.,CASKRGVMNTEAFF,TGTGCCAGTAAACGGGGGGTCATGAACACTGAAGCTTTCTTT
few,TRBV7-2,15,TRBJ2-1,.,CASSSDPGSYNEQFF,TGTGCCAGCAGCTCGGACCCTGGCTCCTACAATGAGCAGTTCTTC
.,TRBV5-6,14,TRBJ2-1,.,CASSWGVPRNEQFF,TGTGCCAGCAGCTGGGGCGTCCCTCGGAATGAGCAGTTCTTC
few,TRBV19,13,TRBJ1-5,.,CASKGLYNQPQHF,TGTGCCAGTAAGGGACTGTACAATCAGCCCCAGCATTTT
few,TRBV7-2,16,TRBJ2-1,TRBD2,CASSLLAASPNNEQFF,TGTGCCAGCAGCTTACTAGCGGCCTCTCCCAACAATGAGCAGTTCTTC
.,TRBV7-9,14,TRBJ2-1,TRBD1,CASSHRGTYNEQFF,TGTGCCAGCAGCCACAGGGGTACCTACAATGAGCAGTTCTTC
few,TRBV28,15,TRBJ2-2,.,CASSPHLRSTGELFF,TGTGCCAGCAGCCCCCATTTGCGTTCCACCGGGGAGCTGTTTTTT
.,TRBV20-1,15,TRBJ2-7,.,CSARDSGTVLYEQYF,TGCAGTGCTAGAGATTCCGGGACGGTTCTCTACGAGCAGTACTTC
.,TRBV28,12,TRBJ1-1,.,CASSFSVTEAFF,TGTGCCAGCAGTTTCAGTGTCACTGAAGCTTTCTTT
.,TRBV10-3,13,TRBJ2-7,.,CAISGRGAGEQYF,TGTGCCATCAGTGGTAGGGGGGCTGGTGAGCAGTACTTC
few,TRBV20-1,15,TRBJ2-1,.,CSARDGLPPYNEQFF,TGCAGTGCTAGAGATGGACTACCTCCCTACAATGAGCAGTTCTTC
.,TRBV5-1,19,TRBJ2-1,TRBD2,CASSIPGLAGESSYNEQFF,TGCGCCAGCAGCATCCCGGGACTAGCGGGTGAGAGCTCCTACAATGAGCAGTTCTTC
few,TRBV27,12,TRBJ1-1,.,CASSLPGGEAFF,TGTGCCAGCAGTCTCCCGGGGGGTGAAGCTTTCTTT
.,TRBV11-2,14,TRBJ2-5,TRBD1,CASSYRDRVKTQYF,TGTGCCAGCAGCTACCGGGACAGAGTTAAGACCCAGTACTTC
.,TRBV28,14,TRBJ2-3,.,CASSPGQRLATQYF,TGTGCCAGCAGTCCTGGACAACGCTTGGCGACGCAGTATTTT
few,TRBV6-2/TRBV6-3,14,TRBJ2-5,.,CASSYEGDQETQYF,TGTGCCAGCAGTTACGAAGGGGACCAAGAGACCCAGTACTTC
few,TRBV5-7,15,TRBJ1-4,.,CASSLEASTDEKLFF,TGTGCCAGCAGCCTGGAAGCTAGTACGGATGAAAAACTGTTTTTT
few,TRBV20-1,12,TRBJ2-7,.,CSARLRMDEQYF,TGCAGTGCTAGACTGCGGATGGACGAGCAGTACTTC
few,TRBV5-1,13,TRBJ1-2,.,CASTPSGDYGYTF,TGCGCCAGCACCCCATCGGGGGACTATGGCTACACCTTC
.,TRBV28,15,TRBJ2-1,.,CASSLTHGTFNEQFF,TGTGCCAGCAGTTTAACCCACGGCACGTTCAATGAGCAGTTCTTC
few,TRBV4-1,15,TRBJ2-2,.,CASSQAPGSTGELFF,TGCGCCAGCAGCCAAGCGCCAGGGAGTACCGGGGAGCTGTTTTTT
.,TRBV19,16,TRBJ2-6,.,CASSIEGYSGANVLAF,TGTGCCAGTAGTATAGAAGGTTACTCTGGGGCCAACGTCCTGGCTTTC
.,TRBV9,17,TRBJ2-3,TRBD2,CASSVDIRRLAGVKQYF,TGTGCCAGCAGCGTAGACATCCGTCGACTAGCGGGGGTAAAGCAGTATTTT
few,TRBV6-2/TRBV6-3,10,TRBJ2-2,.,CADQVGELFF,TGTGCCGACCAGGTCGGGGAGCTGTTTTTT
many,TRBV5-1,15,TRBJ1-5,.,CASSLNGGGNQPQHF,TGCGCCAGCAGCTTAAATGGCGGCGGGAACCAGCCCCAGCATTTT
few,TRBV12-3/TRBV12-4,14,TRBJ2-7,TRBD1,CASSWTGVSYEQYF,TGTGCCAGCAGTTGGACAGGGGTCTCCTACGAGCAGTACTTC